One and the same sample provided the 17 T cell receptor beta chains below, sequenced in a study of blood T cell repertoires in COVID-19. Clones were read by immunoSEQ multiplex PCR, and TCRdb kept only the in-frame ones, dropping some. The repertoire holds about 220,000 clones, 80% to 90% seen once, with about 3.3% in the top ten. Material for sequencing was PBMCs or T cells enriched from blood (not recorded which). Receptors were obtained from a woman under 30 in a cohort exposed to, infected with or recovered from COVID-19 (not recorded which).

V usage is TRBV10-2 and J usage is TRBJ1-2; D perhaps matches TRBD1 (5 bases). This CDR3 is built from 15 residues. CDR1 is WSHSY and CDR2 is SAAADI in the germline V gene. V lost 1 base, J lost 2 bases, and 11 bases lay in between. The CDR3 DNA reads TGCGCCAGCAGTGAGTGGAAGGGGCGGAACTATGGCTACACCTTC. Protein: CASSEWKGRNYGYTF.

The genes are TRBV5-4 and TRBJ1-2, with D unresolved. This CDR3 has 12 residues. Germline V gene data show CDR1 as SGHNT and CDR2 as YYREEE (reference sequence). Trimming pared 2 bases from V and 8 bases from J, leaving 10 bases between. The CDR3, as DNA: TGTGCCAGCAGCTTAAACAGACGGGGCTACACCTTC. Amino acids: CASSLNRRGYTF.

The CDR3 sequence: CSVEVWDITNYGYTF. CDR3 DNA sequence: TGCAGCGTTGAAGTCTGGGACATAACTAACTATGGCTACACCTTC. V usage is TRBV29-1 and J usage is TRBJ1-2; D perhaps matches TRBD1 (6 bases). This CDR3 is 15 amino acids long. Germline values: CDR1 SQVTM, CDR2 ANQGSEA. V was shortened by 1 base and J by 0 bases, with 12 bases between the two germline ends.

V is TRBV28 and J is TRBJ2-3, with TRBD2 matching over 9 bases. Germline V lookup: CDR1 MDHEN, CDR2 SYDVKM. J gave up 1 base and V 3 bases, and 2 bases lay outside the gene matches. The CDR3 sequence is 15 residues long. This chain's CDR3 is CASSLRGGGTDTQYF. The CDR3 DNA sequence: TGTGCCAGCAGTTTGCGGGGGGGCGGCACAGATACGCAGTATTTT.

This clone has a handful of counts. The CDR3 protein is CAAGAGNEKLFF. In DNA form, the CDR3 reads TGTGCCGCGGGGGCAGGGAATGAAAAACTGTTTTTT. The rearrangement links TRBV28 to TRBJ1-4; D might be TRBD1 (6 bases). Germline V lookup: CDR1 MDHEN, CDR2 SYDVKM. The CDR3 has 12 residues. The V gene lost 11 bases and the J gene lost 5 bases, with 12 bases spanning the gap.

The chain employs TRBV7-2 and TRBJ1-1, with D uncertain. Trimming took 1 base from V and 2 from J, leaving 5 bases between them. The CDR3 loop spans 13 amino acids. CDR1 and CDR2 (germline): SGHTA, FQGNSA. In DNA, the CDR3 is TGTGCCAGCAGCTTAGTAGCTAACACTGAAGCTTTCTTT. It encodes CASSLVANTEAFF. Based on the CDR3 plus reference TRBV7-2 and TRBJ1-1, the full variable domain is GAGVSQSPSNKVTEKGKDVELRCDPISGHTALYWYRQSLGQGLEFLIYFQGNSAPDKSGLPSDRFSAERTGGSVSTLTIQRTQQEDSAVYLCASSLVANTEAFFGQGTRLTVV.

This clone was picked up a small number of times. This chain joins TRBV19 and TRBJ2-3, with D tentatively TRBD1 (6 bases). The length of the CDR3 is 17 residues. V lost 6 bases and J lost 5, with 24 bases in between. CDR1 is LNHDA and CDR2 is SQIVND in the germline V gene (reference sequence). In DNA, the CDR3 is TGTGCCAGTAGCGAATTGCTTACAGGGACACGAGAAGATACGCAGTATTTT. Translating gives CASSELLTGTREDTQYF.

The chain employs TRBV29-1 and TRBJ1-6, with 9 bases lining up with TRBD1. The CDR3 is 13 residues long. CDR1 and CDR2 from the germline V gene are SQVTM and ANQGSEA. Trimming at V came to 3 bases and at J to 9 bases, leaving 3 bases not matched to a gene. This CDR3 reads CSVEVTGGSPLHF. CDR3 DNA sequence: TGCAGCGTTGAGGTGACAGGGGGTTCACCCCTCCACTTT.

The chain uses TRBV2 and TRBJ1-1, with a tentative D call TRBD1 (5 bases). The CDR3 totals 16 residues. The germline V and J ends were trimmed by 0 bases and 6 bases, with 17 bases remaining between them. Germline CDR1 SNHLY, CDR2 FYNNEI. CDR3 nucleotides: TGTGCCAGCAGTGAAGCGATCCGGGCCCCGGGGGCTGAAGCTTTCTTT. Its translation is CASSEAIRAPGAEAFF. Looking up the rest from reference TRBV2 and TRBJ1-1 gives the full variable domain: EPEVTQTPSHQVTQMGQEVILRCVPISNHLYFYWYRQILGQKVEFLVSFYNNEISEKSEIFDDQFSVERPDGSNFTLKIRSTKLEDSAMYFCASSEAIRAPGAEAFFGQGTRLTVV.

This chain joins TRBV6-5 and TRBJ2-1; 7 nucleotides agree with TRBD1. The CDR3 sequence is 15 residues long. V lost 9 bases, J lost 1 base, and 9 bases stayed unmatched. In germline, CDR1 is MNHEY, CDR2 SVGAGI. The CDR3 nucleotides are TGTGCCAGTCAGACAGGGTTCGGGTCCTACAATGAGCAGTTCTTC. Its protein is CASQTGFGSYNEQFF.

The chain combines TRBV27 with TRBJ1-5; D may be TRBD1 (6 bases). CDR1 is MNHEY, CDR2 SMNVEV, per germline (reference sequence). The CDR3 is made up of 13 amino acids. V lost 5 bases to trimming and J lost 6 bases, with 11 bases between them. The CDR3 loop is CASSRTVGQPQHF. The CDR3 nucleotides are TGTGCCAGCAGTCGGACAGTTGGTCAGCCCCAGCATTTT.

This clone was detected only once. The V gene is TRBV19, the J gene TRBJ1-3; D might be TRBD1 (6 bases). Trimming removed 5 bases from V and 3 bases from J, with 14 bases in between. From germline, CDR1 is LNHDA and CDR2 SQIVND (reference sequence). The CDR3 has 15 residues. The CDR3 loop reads CASSPGGQIGNTIYF. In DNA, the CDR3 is TGTGCCAGTAGTCCGGGAGGACAGATTGGAAACACCATATATTTT.

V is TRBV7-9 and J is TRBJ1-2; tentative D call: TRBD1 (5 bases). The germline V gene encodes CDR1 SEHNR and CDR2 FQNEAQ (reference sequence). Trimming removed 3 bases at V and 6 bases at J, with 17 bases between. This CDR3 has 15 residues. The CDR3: CASSFETVMADGYTF. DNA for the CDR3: TGTGCCAGCAGCTTCGAGACAGTGATGGCGGATGGCTACACCTTC.

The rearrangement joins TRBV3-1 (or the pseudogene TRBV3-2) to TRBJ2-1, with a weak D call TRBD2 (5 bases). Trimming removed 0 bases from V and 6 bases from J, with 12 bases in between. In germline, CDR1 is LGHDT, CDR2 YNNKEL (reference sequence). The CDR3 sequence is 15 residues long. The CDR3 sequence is CASSQDLEDSNEQFF. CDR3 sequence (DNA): TGTGCCAGCAGCCAAGATTTGGAGGACTCCAATGAGCAGTTCTTC.

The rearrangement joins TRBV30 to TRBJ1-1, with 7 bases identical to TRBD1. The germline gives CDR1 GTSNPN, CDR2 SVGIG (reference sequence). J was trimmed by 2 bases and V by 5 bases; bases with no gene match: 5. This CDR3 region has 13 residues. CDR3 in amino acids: CAWGGTANTEAFF. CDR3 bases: TGTGCCTGGGGGGGGACAGCAAACACTGAAGCTTTCTTT.

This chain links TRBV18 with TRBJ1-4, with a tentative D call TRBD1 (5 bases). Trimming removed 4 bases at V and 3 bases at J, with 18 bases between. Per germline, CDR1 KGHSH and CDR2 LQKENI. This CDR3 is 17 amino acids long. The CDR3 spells CASSQGKPPGPNEKLFF. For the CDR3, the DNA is TGTGCCAGCTCACAGGGGAAGCCCCCGGGCCCTAATGAAAAACTGTTTTTT.

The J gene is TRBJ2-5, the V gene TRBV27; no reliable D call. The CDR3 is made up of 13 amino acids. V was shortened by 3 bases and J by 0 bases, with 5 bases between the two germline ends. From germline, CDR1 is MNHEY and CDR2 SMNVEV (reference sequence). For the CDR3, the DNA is TGTGCCAGCAGTTTTTACAACCAAGAGACCCAGTACTTC. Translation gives CASSFYNQETQYF.